This record looks at one T cell receptor beta chain sequence and its context. No antigen is known for it. The sample is drawn from a study of T cells in Graves' hyperthyroidism and ophthalmopathy. Broader study findings: Most clonotypes expanded in thyroid above 0.001 were likewise present in blood. In validation, the model predicted ophthalmopathy. These predictions came a median about 6.5 months before onset.

Patients having uncontrolled infection, another autoimmune disease, pregnancy or lactation were not included. Diagnoses rested on clinical symptoms, serum thyroxine and TRAb, thyroid ultrasound and orbital computed tomography. Template material for amplifying TCR beta CDR3 regions consisted of RNA transcripts. HTBI primers were employed in a first-round RT-PCR of the TCR CDR3. TCRdb redid the calling of the multiplex PCR reads with MiXCR, one entry per CDR3 protein. The sample has about 380,000 distinct CDR3 sequences; approximately 17% are singletons. V shed 2 bases and J shed 2 bases, with 9 bases lying between them. The CDR3 is 14 residues long. Germline CDR1 and CDR2: LNHDA and SQIVND (reference sequence).

The chain is built from TRBV19 and TRBJ2-5; no definite D call. This clonotype was sampled from a man younger than 30 with Graves' ophthalmopathy. Sequencing was performed on blood. DNA of the CDR3: TGTGCCAGTAGTATATATGTGGGACAAGAGACCCAGTACTTC. Protein product: CASSIYVGQETQYF.